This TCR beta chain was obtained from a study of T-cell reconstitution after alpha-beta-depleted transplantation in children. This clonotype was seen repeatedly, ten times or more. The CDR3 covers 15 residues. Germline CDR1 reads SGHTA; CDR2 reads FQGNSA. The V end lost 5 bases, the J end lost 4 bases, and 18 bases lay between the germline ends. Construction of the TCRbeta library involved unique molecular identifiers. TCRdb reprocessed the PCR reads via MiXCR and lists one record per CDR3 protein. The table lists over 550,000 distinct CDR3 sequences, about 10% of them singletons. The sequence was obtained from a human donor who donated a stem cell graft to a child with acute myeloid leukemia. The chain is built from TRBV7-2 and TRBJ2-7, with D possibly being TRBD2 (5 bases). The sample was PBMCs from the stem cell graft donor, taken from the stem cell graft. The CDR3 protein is CASSPQPRSGYEQYF. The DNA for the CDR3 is TGTGCCAGCAGCCCACAACCCCGATCGGGGTACGAGCAGTACTTC.